A single sample is the source of the 23 T cell receptor beta chains below, sequenced in a study of OX40 agonist ivuxolimab in advanced cancers. TCRdb's table, derived via immunoSEQ multiplex PCR, lists solely in-frame clones and lacks some. The table records some 50,000 clones, 80% to 90% of them present only once. The specimen was CD4+ or CD8+ T cells sorted from blood, collected in a trial of the OX40 agonist ivuxolimab. The receptors were sampled from an adult with an advanced solid tumor such as melanoma, head and neck, liver or kidney cancer.

V is TRBV2 and J is TRBJ1-2; unclear D gene. The CDR3 is 13 amino acids. Trimming removed 3 bases from V and 0 bases from J, with 5 bases in between. Per germline, CDR1 SNHLY and CDR2 FYNNEI. The chain's CDR3 is CASSEVPNYGYTF. As DNA, the CDR3 is TGTGCCAGCAGTGAGGTACCTAACTATGGCTACACCTTC. The full variable domain, in which reference TRBV2 and TRBJ1-2 provide the parts outside the CDR3, is EPEVTQTPSHQVTQMGQEVILRCVPISNHLYFYWYRQILGQKVEFLVSFYNNEISEKSEIFDDQFSVERPDGSNFTLKIRSTKLEDSAMYFCASSEVPNYGYTFGSGTRLTVV.

This chain connects TRBV6-1 to TRBJ1-2, with a weak D call TRBD1 (5 bases). This CDR3 region has 14 residues. Germline lookup yields CDR1 MNHNS and CDR2 SASEGT. Trimming left V 5 bases short and J 2 bases short, with 12 bases between. Here the CDR3 reads CASSPRDGNYGYTF. In DNA, the CDR3 is TGTGCCAGCAGTCCAAGGGACGGCAACTATGGCTACACCTTC.

The J gene is TRBJ1-1, the V gene TRBV18, with D possibly being TRBD1 (6 bases). The CDR3 has 15 amino acids. CDR1 is KGHSH and CDR2 is LQKENI in the germline V gene. Trimming removed 2 bases at V and 1 base at J, with 11 bases between. CDR3 sequence: CASSPNRAANTEAFF. CDR3 bases: TGTGCCAGCTCACCAAACAGGGCGGCGAACACTGAAGCTTTCTTT.

J is TRBJ1-5 and V is TRBV27; TRBD1 matches 11 bases. Germline V gene lookup returns CDR1 MNHEY and CDR2 SMNVEV (reference sequence). V gave up 6 bases and J gave up 3 bases; unmatched junction bases: 4. The CDR3 length is 15 residues. In DNA, the CDR3 is TGTGCCAGCAGCGGACAGGGGGCGACCAATCAGCCCCAGCATTTT. It encodes CASSGQGATNQPQHF.

The chain recombines TRBV20-1 with TRBJ2-3; the D is unclear. In germline, CDR1 is DFQATT, CDR2 SNEGSKA (reference sequence). V lost 4 bases to trimming and J lost 5 bases, with 7 bases between them. The CDR3 contains 11 residues. The CDR3, as DNA: TGCAGTGCTACTCCAGGAGATACGCAGTATTTT. Protein: CSATPGDTQYF.

The rearrangement uses TRBV6-6 and TRBJ2-7; 10 bases are shared with TRBD2. The germline V gene encodes CDR1 MNHNY and CDR2 SVGAGI (reference sequence). The CDR3 has 15 residues. Trimming at V came to 0 bases and at J to 6 bases, leaving 5 bases not matched to a gene. The DNA of the CDR3 is TGTGCCAGCAGTTACTCCAGCGGGAGGGCCTCCGAGCAGTACTTC. Protein sequence: CASSYSSGRASEQYF.

In this sample, this clone turned up a few times. This chain uses TRBV9 with TRBJ2-4; possibly TRBD2 for D (5 bases). Germline values: CDR1 SGDLS, CDR2 YYNGEE. The CDR3 contains 14 residues. Trimming removed 0 bases at V and 10 bases at J, with 14 bases between. The CDR3 is CASSVDAARGIQYF. As DNA, the CDR3 is TGTGCCAGCAGCGTAGATGCAGCCCGGGGTATTCAGTACTTC.

The chain has TRBV6-1 and TRBJ2-5, with a possible D match to TRBD2 (6 bases). Per germline, CDR1 MNHNS and CDR2 SASEGT. The CDR3 length is 14 residues. V was trimmed by 2 bases and J by 3 bases, leaving 10 bases between them. The CDR3 is CASSELGGKETQYF. CDR3 DNA sequence: TGTGCCAGCAGTGAATTAGGCGGGAAAGAGACCCAGTACTTC.

This chain uses TRBV19 with TRBJ2-1; the match to TRBD2 covers 8 bases. The CDR3 runs 15 residues. V gave up 1 base and J gave up 8 bases; unmatched junction bases: 7. Germline CDR1 is LNHDA and CDR2 is SQIVND (reference sequence). The CDR3 DNA sequence: TGTGCCAGTAGTATAGGGGACGGGAGGGCCGATGAGCAGTTCTTC. Protein: CASSIGDGRADEQFF.

The gene calls are TRBV6-5 and TRBJ1-1; a weak D match, TRBD1 (6 bases). The CDR3 loop spans 12 amino acids. V gave up 8 bases and J gave up 4 bases, with 11 bases separating them. Germline loops: CDR1 MNHEY, CDR2 SVGAGI. The CDR3 DNA reads as TGTGCCAGCGGAGGAGGGGGCACTGAAGCTTTCTTT. Translated, it gives CASGGGGTEAFF.

The genes are TRBV18 and TRBJ2-6, with D unresolved. Trimming removed 3 bases from V and 0 bases from J, with 3 bases in between. CDR1 and CDR2 from the germline V gene are KGHSH and LQKENI. This CDR3 comprises 14 residues. The CDR3 bases are TGTGCCAGCTCACCGGACTCTGGGGCCAACGTCCTGACTTTC. Amino acid sequence: CASSPDSGANVLTF.

The genes are TRBV7-6 and TRBJ2-7; 7 nucleotides match TRBD2. Germline assignment: CDR1 SGHVS and CDR2 FNYEAQ. The ends lost 1 base at V and 5 bases at J; junction bases unmatched: 11. This CDR3 is 16 amino acids long. The CDR3 bases are TGTGCCAGCAGCTTAGACCGCGGGGGTATTCCGCACGAGCAGTACTTC. As protein: CASSLDRGGIPHEQYF. Full variable domain (remainder filled in from reference TRBV7-6 and TRBJ2-7): GAGVSQSPRYKVTKRGQDVALRCDPISGHVSLYWYRQALGQGPEFLTYFNYEAQQDKSGLPNDRFSAERPEGSISTLTIQRTEQRDSAMYRCASSLDRGGIPHEQYFGPGTRLTVT.

This chain connects TRBV7-9 to TRBJ2-3; 10 bases map to TRBD2. With V trimmed by 5 bases and J by 1 base, 9 bases remained unmatched. This CDR3 has 17 amino acids. Germline V gene sequence: CDR1 SEHNR, CDR2 FQNEAQ (reference sequence). In DNA form, the CDR3 reads TGTGCCAGCAGCCCAATGCTAGCGGGGGCCCGCACAGATACGCAGTATTTT. It specifies CASSPMLAGARTDTQYF. Supplemented by reference TRBV7-9 and TRBJ2-3, the full variable domain reads DTGVSQNPRHKITKRGQNVTFRCDPISEHNRLYWYRQTLGQGPEFLTYFQNEAQLEKSRLLSDRFSAERPKGSFSTLEIQRTEQGDSAMYLCASSPMLAGARTDTQYFGPGTRLTVL.

In its sample, this clone was seen a few times. The genes are TRBV5-4 and TRBJ1-1; 8 bases are a match to TRBD1. This CDR3 contains 14 residues. The ends lost 10 bases at V and 4 bases at J; junction bases unmatched: 12. Germline values: CDR1 SGHNT, CDR2 YYREEE (reference sequence). Written as DNA, the CDR3 is TGTGCCTCCTCCGGCAGGGGGCTAGGCACTGAAGCTTTCTTT. Its translation is CASSGRGLGTEAFF.

The V gene is TRBV19, the J gene TRBJ2-6, with no clear D. The germline CDR1 and CDR2 sequences are LNHDA and SQIVND (reference sequence). The germline V and J ends were trimmed by 5 bases and 0 bases, with 11 bases remaining between them. The length of the CDR3 is 16 residues. The DNA of the CDR3 is TGTGCCAGTAGTTTAGGATTCCTCTCTGGGGCCAACGTCCTGACTTTC. Translation gives CASSLGFLSGANVLTF.

V usage is TRBV7-9 and J usage is TRBJ1-6; D not resolved. This CDR3 is built from 15 residues. Per the germline V gene, CDR1 is SEHNR and CDR2 is FQNEAQ (reference sequence). V dropped 8 bases and J dropped 2 bases, with 13 bases sitting between them. The CDR3 loop reads CASSGDQAYNSPLHF. The CDR3 DNA sequence: TGTGCCAGCTCGGGAGACCAGGCCTATAATTCACCCCTCCACTTT.

V and J are TRBV18 and TRBJ2-3; D ambiguous. This CDR3 is built from 14 residues. Trimming pared 5 bases from V and 4 bases from J, leaving 13 bases between. The V gene's germline CDR1 is KGHSH and CDR2 LQKENI. The CDR3, as DNA: TGTGCCAGCTCATCTAATTACGGGCCAGATACGCAGTATTTT. Encoded protein: CASSSNYGPDTQYF.

DNA for the CDR3: TGTGCCAGCAGTTCCCACATAACAGATACGCAGTATTTT. Translating gives CASSSHITDTQYF. The chain recombines TRBV6-5 with TRBJ2-3; no clear D gene. The CDR3 contains 13 residues. Germline V gene data show CDR1 as MNHEY and CDR2 as SVGAGI. V shed 4 bases and J shed 3 bases, with 8 bases lying between them.

The V call is TRBV4-1, the J call TRBJ1-6; possible D gene TRBD1, 6 bases. Germline V gene sequence: CDR1 MGHRA, CDR2 YSYEKL. V lost 0 bases and J 5 bases, leaving 8 bases between the germline ends. CDR3 length: 15 residues. Here the CDR3 reads CASSQDRGDNSPLHF. The CDR3 region has the DNA TGCGCCAGCAGCCAAGATAGGGGGGATAATTCACCCCTCCACTTT.

This chain links TRBV5-4 with TRBJ2-3, with TRBD2 identical over 8 bases. Trimming at V came to 4 bases and at J to 3 bases, leaving 7 bases not matched to a gene. Germline V gives CDR1 SGHNT, CDR2 YYREEE (reference sequence). The CDR3 has 15 residues. The chain's CDR3 is CASSRGGRETDTQYF. The CDR3 DNA reads TGTGCCAGCAGCCGGGGGGGGAGGGAGACAGATACGCAGTATTTT.

The CDR3 loop is CAWSGAGGSEQFF. The CDR3 DNA reads as TGTGCCTGGAGTGGGGCAGGGGGCTCTGAGCAGTTCTTC. This rearrangement joins TRBV30 to TRBJ2-1; 8 bases map to TRBD1. V was clipped by 1 base and J by 9 bases; unmatched bases: 5. This CDR3 comprises 13 residues. CDR1 is GTSNPN, CDR2 SVGIG, per germline (reference sequence).

The chain carries TRBV7-9 and TRBJ1-1, with D possibly matching TRBD1 (5 bases). The CDR3 totals 16 residues. The germline V gene encodes CDR1 SEHNR and CDR2 FQNEAQ (reference sequence). V gave up 2 bases and J gave up 4 bases, with 17 bases separating them. The CDR3 DNA reads TGTGCCAGCAGCTTAAGTCTGGGGGTAAGGATCACTGAAGCTTTCTTT. Translated, it gives CASSLSLGVRITEAFF. Combining the CDR3 with reference TRBV7-9 and TRBJ1-1 gives the whole variable domain DTGVSQNPRHKITKRGQNVTFRCDPISEHNRLYWYRQTLGQGPEFLTYFQNEAQLEKSRLLSDRFSAERPKGSFSTLEIQRTEQGDSAMYLCASSLSLGVRITEAFFGQGTRLTVV.

The chain has TRBV7-9 and TRBJ2-7, with TRBD1 as a possible D gene (6 bases). The V and J ends lost 5 bases and 7 bases respectively, with 12 bases between them. Germline V CDR1 and CDR2: SEHNR, FQNEAQ (reference sequence). The CDR3 has 12 residues. In nucleotides, the CDR3 is TGTGCCAGCAGCCCTTCAACAGGGGAGCAGTACTTC. It is translated as CASSPSTGEQYF.